This entry describes one T cell receptor (beta chain). The target antigen is unknown. Trimming removed 3 bases at V and 0 bases at J, with 12 bases between. The germline V gene encodes CDR1 LGHDT and CDR2 YNNKEL (reference sequence). This CDR3 is built from 15 residues. These data belong to a study of blood T cells in healthy people across ages. Study results and caveats: It was the long-lived donors that had more naive CD4+ cells and higher diversity than aged donors. It was held that diversity estimates obtained from one million T cells represented underestimates.

It was with a sample-barcoded 5' primer and a J-beta primer mix that a second PCR of roughly 6 to 11 cycles was run. Each cDNA molecule carried a tag from a template-switch adaptor that contained 12 random nucleotides. Each CDR3 protein is one row after TCRdb ran MiXCR on the 5' RACE reads. Of approximately 770,000 distinct CDR3 sequences listed, 55% to 70% were seen once; the top ten hold around 20%. Sequenced input: blood. The chain uses TRBV3-1 and TRBJ2-7; possible D gene TRBD2, 5 bases. The source is a man aged 25 to 40 in good health. The CDR3 loop reads CASSHDGVSSYEQYF. The CDR3 nucleotides are TGTGCCAGCAGCCACGACGGGGTAAGCTCCTACGAGCAGTACTTC.